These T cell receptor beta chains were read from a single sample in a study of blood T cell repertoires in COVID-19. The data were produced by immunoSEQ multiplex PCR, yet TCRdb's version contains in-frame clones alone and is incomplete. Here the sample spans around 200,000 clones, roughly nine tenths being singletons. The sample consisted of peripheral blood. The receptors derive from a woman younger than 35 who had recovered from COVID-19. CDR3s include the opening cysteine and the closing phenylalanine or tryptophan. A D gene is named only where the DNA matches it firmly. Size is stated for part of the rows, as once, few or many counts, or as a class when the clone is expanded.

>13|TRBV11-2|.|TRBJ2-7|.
CASSVRGVYEQYF
TGTGCCAGCAGCGTCAGGGGGGTCTACGAGCAGTACTTC
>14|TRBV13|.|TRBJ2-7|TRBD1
CASSGRGSSYEQYF
TGTGCCAGCAGCGGCAGGGGGAGCTCCTACGAGCAGTACTTC
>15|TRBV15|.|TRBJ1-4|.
CATSRDAWGVIRLFF
TGTGCCACCAGCAGAGATGCGTGGGGGGTTATTCGACTGTTTTTT
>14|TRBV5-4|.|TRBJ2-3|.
CASSFWGVADTQYF
TGTGCCAGCAGCTTTTGGGGGGTGGCAGATACGCAGTATTTT
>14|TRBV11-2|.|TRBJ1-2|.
CASRRPGRTDGYTF
TGTGCCAGCAGACGCCCCGGGAGGACCGATGGCTACACCTTC
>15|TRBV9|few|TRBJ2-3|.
CASSARAWGTDTQYF
TGTGCCAGCAGCGCGAGAGCGTGGGGCACAGATACGCAGTATTTT
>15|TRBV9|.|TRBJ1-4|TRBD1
CASSVGTGGNEKLFF
TGTGCCAGCAGCGTAGGGACAGGGGGTAATGAAAAACTGTTTTTT
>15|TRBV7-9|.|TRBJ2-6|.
CASSSVASGANVLTF
TGTGCCAGCAGCTCCGTAGCCTCTGGGGCCAACGTCCTGACTTTC
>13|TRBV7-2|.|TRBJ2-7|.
CASSLAGRYEQYF
TGTGCCAGCAGCTTAGCGGGGAGATACGAGCAGTACTTC
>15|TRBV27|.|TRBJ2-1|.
CASSFEAEPYNEQFF
TGTGCCAGCAGTTTTGAAGCGGAGCCCTACAATGAGCAGTTCTTC
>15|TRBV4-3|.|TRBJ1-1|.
CASSQDGDMNTEAFF
TGCGCCAGCAGCCAAGATGGGGACATGAACACTGAAGCTTTCTTT
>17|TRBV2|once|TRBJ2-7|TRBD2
CASSESLPTSGPYEQYF
TGTGCCAGCAGTGAATCCCTCCCGACTAGCGGGCCATACGAGCAGTACTTC
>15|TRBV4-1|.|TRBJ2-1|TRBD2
CASSARGAGGDEQFF
TGCGCCAGCAGCGCGCGAGGAGCGGGGGGCGATGAGCAGTTCTTC
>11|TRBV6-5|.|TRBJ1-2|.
CASRGRRDGLF
TGTGCCAGCAGGGGTCGTCGGGATGGCCTGTTC
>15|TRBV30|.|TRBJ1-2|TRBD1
CAWKGGAGGYYGYTF
TGTGCCTGGAAAGGGGGAGCAGGGGGCTACTATGGCTACACCTTC
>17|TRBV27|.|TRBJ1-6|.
CANSSLTGMGLNSPLHF
TGTGCCAACAGCTCTCTCACAGGGATGGGCTTGAATTCACCCCTCCACTTT
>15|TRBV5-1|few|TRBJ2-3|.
CASRFSAIGTDTQYF
TGCGCCAGCAGGTTTTCTGCTATCGGCACAGATACGCAGTATTTT
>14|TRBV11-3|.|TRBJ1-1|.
CASSLDPSTGEAFF
TGTGCCAGCAGCTTAGACCCCTCAACAGGTGAAGCTTTCTTT
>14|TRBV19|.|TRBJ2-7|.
CASSIERGSYEQYF
TGTGCCAGTAGTATAGAACGGGGGTCCTACGAGCAGTACTTC
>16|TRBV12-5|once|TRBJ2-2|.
CASGLVLQPNTGELFF
TGTGCTAGTGGTTTGGTACTCCAACCTAACACCGGGGAGCTGTTTTTT
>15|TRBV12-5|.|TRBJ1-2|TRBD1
CASGLGTGGAYGYTF
TGTGCTAGTGGTTTGGGGACAGGGGGTGCTTATGGCTACACCTTC
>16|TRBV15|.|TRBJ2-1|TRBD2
CATSRGLAGAYNEQFF
TGTGCCACCAGCAGAGGACTAGCGGGAGCCTACAATGAGCAGTTCTTC
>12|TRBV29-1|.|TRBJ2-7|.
CSVDSGNYEQYF
TGCAGCGTCGATTCAGGGAATTACGAGCAGTACTTC
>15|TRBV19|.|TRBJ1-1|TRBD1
CASRPRGRGLVEAFF
TGTGCCAGTAGACCTCGCGGCAGGGGGCTTGTTGAAGCTTTCTTT
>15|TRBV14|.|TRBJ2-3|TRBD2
CASSQLAGGTDTQYF
TGTGCCAGCAGCCAGCTAGCGGGAGGAACAGATACGCAGTATTTT
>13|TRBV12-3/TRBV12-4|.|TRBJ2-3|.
CASSLSSTDTQYF
TGTGCCAGTTCCTTATCTAGCACAGATACGCAGTATTTT
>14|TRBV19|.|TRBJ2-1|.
CASTRDSGYNEQFF
TGTGCCAGTACGAGGGACTCGGGATACAATGAGCAGTTCTTC
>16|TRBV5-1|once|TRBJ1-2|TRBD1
CASSLAVDRGRPGYTF
TGCGCCAGCAGCTTGGCCGTCGACAGGGGACGCCCGGGCTACACCTTC
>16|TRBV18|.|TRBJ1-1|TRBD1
CASSPPAGQGAREAFF
TGTGCCAGCTCACCCCCAGCGGGACAGGGGGCGCGTGAAGCTTTCTTT
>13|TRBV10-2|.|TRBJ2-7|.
CASRLDSTYEQYF
TGCGCCAGCAGACTTGACAGCACCTACGAGCAGTACTTC
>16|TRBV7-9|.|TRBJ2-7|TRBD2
CASSVSGGRETYEQYF
TGTGCCAGCAGTGTTAGCGGGGGGAGGGAGACCTACGAGCAGTACTTC
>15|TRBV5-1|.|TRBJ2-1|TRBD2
CASSLSSGSYNEQFF
TGCGCCAGCAGCTTGTCTAGCGGGAGTTACAATGAGCAGTTCTTC
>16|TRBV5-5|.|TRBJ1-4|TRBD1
CASSLVRGLPLEKLFF
TGTGCCAGCAGCTTGGTCAGGGGGCTACCACTGGAAAAACTGTTTTTT
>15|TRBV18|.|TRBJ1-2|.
CASSPSRTESYGYTF
TGTGCCAGCTCACCTTCTAGGACAGAGAGTTATGGCTACACCTTC
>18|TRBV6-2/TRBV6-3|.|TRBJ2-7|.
CASSYSRGGPEPTYEQYF
TGTGCCAGCAGTTACTCGAGGGGGGGGCCAGAGCCTACCTACGAGCAGTACTTC
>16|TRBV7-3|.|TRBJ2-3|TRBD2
CASRLGTSGFTDTQYF
TGTGCCAGCAGATTAGGGACTAGCGGCTTCACAGATACGCAGTATTTT
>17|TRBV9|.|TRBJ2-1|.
CASSVVGGGPIYNEQFF
TGTGCCAGCAGCGTAGTGGGGGGAGGACCTATTTACAATGAGCAGTTCTTC
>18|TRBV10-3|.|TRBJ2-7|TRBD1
CAISETGTGISPSYEQYF
TGTGCCATCAGTGAGACCGGGACAGGGATATCCCCATCCTACGAGCAGTACTTC
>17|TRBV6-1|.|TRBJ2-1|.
CASSEYPIYQPYNEQFF
TGTGCCAGCAGTGAATATCCAATCTATCAACCTTACAATGAGCAGTTCTTC
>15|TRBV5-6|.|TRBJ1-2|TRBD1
CASSPRDRGYYGYTF
TGTGCCAGCAGCCCCCGGGACAGGGGATACTATGGCTACACCTTC
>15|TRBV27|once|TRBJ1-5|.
CASSPRRSSNQPQHF
TGTGCCAGCAGTCCCAGGAGGTCCAGCAATCAGCCCCAGCATTTT